What follows are 28 T cell receptor beta chains derived from one specimen sequenced in a study of T cells in Graves' hyperthyroidism and ophthalmopathy (dated by TCRdb to the late 2010s). To prepare the library, multiplex PCR was applied. The sample was run on an Illumina HiSeq 2000. Amplification of TCR beta CDR3 regions was carried out from RNA transcripts. The first round of RT-PCR for the TCR CDR3 was performed with the HTBI primer set and the Qiagen OneStep RT-PCR kit. TCRdb ran its own pipeline on the public reads, namely fastp trimming at Q25 and MiXCR clone calling, and kept in-frame beta chains. A single entry per CDR3 protein holds the most common genes and DNA from its merged rows. This sample has 150,000 or so distinct CDR3 sequences in its table, and 8% to 9.5% of those were observed once. The top ten clonotypes cover around 20% of the sample. The sequencing input was blood. All receptors derive from a woman in her late teens or twenties with Graves' hyperthyroidism that later progressed to Graves' ophthalmopathy.

Many counts were recorded for this clonotype. The CDR3 DNA sequence: TGTGCCAGTAGCCAGGACAGAGGGACTGAAGCTTTCTTT. This codes for CASSQDRGTEAFF. V gene TRBV19 combines with J gene TRBJ1-1; D is perhaps TRBD1 (6 bases). Trimming cost V 6 bases and J 5 bases, with 13 bases left between them. CDR1 is LNHDA and CDR2 is SQIVND in the germline V gene (reference sequence). The CDR3 is made up of 13 amino acids.

This clonotype was observed a few times. The V and J genes are TRBV25-1 and TRBJ2-3; TRBD1 might be the D (5 bases). This CDR3 region has 16 residues. Trimming took off 2 bases at V and 2 bases at J, with 14 bases between the two ends. Germline V gene data show CDR1 as MGHDK and CDR2 as SYGVNS. This CDR3 reads CASSEPDNDFTDTQYF. In DNA form, the CDR3 reads TGTGCCAGCAGTGAACCGGACAACGACTTCACAGATACGCAGTATTTT.

This clonotype was observed at least ten times. The V gene is TRBV7-2, the J gene TRBJ1-2, with TRBD1 matching 7 bases. V lost 3 bases, J lost 3 bases, and 4 bases stayed unmatched. This CDR3 contains 14 residues. Per germline, CDR1 SGHTA and CDR2 FQGNSA. Here the CDR3 DNA reads TGTGCCAGCAGCTTCTCCGGGACAGACTATGGCTACACCTTC. Protein sequence: CASSFSGTDYGYTF.

This clonotype has ten or more counts. The chain has TRBV28 and TRBJ2-7; 13 nucleotides align to TRBD2. The junction had 9 bases not matched to a gene; V was cut back by 10 bases and J by 6 bases. The CDR3 consists of 14 residues. Looked up from germline, CDR1 is MDHEN and CDR2 is SYDVKM. The CDR3 DNA is TGTGCCATCACAGGACTAGCGGGAGTGGGCGAGCAGTACTTC. Its protein product is CAITGLAGVGEQYF.

This clonotype was seen repeatedly, ten times or more. The chain uses TRBV19 and TRBJ1-4; D uncertain. The CDR3 extends over 15 amino acids. Germline V lookup: CDR1 LNHDA, CDR2 SQIVND (reference sequence). V was pared by 3 bases and J by 0 bases, with 8 bases between. The CDR3 bases are TGTGCCAGTAGTATGTGGACCGCAACTAATGAAAAACTGTTTTTT. It specifies CASSMWTATNEKLFF.

In its sample, this clonotype was seen many times. The chain links TRBV13 to TRBJ1-6, with 7 bases fitting TRBD1. The CDR3 contains 13 residues. V shed 3 bases and J 10 bases; nucleotides not matched to a gene: 3. Germline values: CDR1 PRHDT, CDR2 FYEKMQ (reference sequence). The CDR3 DNA is TGTGCCAGCAGCTTGAGGGGGCGGTCACCCCTCCACTTT. Translation: CASSLRGRSPLHF.

This clonotype was seen ten or more times. This rearrangement joins TRBV29-1 to TRBJ2-5; D ambiguous. This CDR3 has 10 residues. V lost 4 bases and J 5 bases, leaving 5 bases between the germline ends. Germline V CDR1 and CDR2: SQVTM, ANQGSEA. CDR3 nucleotides: TGCAGCGTTGGTCATGAGACCCAGTACTTC. It yields the protein CSVGHETQYF.

The table lists this clonotype with a few counts. The chain is built from TRBV27 and TRBJ1-6; D is undetermined. V was clipped by 4 bases and J by 7 bases, with 17 bases between them. The germline V gene has CDR1 MNHEY and CDR2 SMNVEV (reference sequence). The CDR3 totals 16 residues. DNA of the CDR3: TGTGCCAGCAGTTACCCCGGGGTTGAGATAAATTCACCCCTCCACTTT. The encoded protein is CASSYPGVEINSPLHF.

The chain recombines TRBV3-1 with TRBJ2-1; D is unclear. In germline, CDR1 is LGHDT, CDR2 YNNKEL (reference sequence). V was shortened by 6 bases and J by 6 bases, with 9 bases between the two germline ends. There are 12 residues in the CDR3. Here the CDR3 DNA reads TGTGCCAGCAGAGACGACCTCAATGAGCAGTTCTTC. Protein sequence: CASRDDLNEQFF.

DNA of the CDR3: TGTGCCAGCTCACCAGACAGGGTTTTGGCTAACTATGGCTACACCTTC. It specifies CASSPDRVLANYGYTF. V is TRBV18 and J is TRBJ1-2; 7 bases match TRBD1. The CDR3 has 16 residues. Germline CDR1 KGHSH, CDR2 LQKENI. The ends lost 2 bases at V and 0 bases at J; junction bases unmatched: 6.

There are many counts of this clonotype. The genes are TRBV2 and TRBJ1-5; D not resolved. V was shortened by 5 bases and J by 12 bases, with 11 bases between the two germline ends. Germline V gene sequence: CDR1 SNHLY, CDR2 FYNNEI. This CDR3 is 11 amino acids long. The CDR3 loop is CASSIYGVQHF. CDR3 nucleotides: TGTGCCAGCAGTATATACGGGGTCCAGCATTTT.

This clonotype was picked up many times. The V call is TRBV20-1, the J call TRBJ2-7, with 8 nucleotides matching TRBD1. Germline assignment: CDR1 DFQATT and CDR2 SNEGSKA (reference sequence). V lost 6 bases and J lost 0; bases outside the gene matches: 10. The CDR3 totals 15 residues. The DNA for the CDR3 is TGCAGTGCCGACTACAGGGGGTTTAGCTCCTACGAGCAGTACTTC. Translating gives CSADYRGFSSYEQYF.

This clonotype was detected a few times. The rearrangement joins TRBV20-1 to TRBJ1-1; perhaps TRBD1 as D (5 bases). The germline V and J ends were trimmed by 2 bases and 1 base, with 11 bases remaining between them. The CDR3 length is 14 residues. The germline V gene has CDR1 DFQATT and CDR2 SNEGSKA (reference sequence). The CDR3 DNA reads TGCAGTGCTAGAAAGAACAGGCAGAACACTGAAGCTTTCTTT. This sequence encodes CSARKNRQNTEAFF.

There are many counts of this clonotype. The V gene is TRBV7-9, the J gene TRBJ2-3, with D unclear. The ends were cut back, 1 base at V and 6 bases at J, with 8 bases in the middle. The CDR3 loop spans 13 amino acids. Germline V gene lookup returns CDR1 SEHNR and CDR2 FQNEAQ (reference sequence). In DNA form, the CDR3 reads TGTGCCAGCAGCTTAGAGGTGGGGGATACGCAGTATTTT. Its protein product is CASSLEVGDTQYF.

This clonotype has at least ten counts. The V gene is TRBV11-2, the J gene TRBJ1-5, with a tentative D call TRBD1 (5 bases). The V and J ends lost 0 bases and 7 bases respectively, with 13 bases between them. The CDR3 contains 15 residues. The germline gives CDR1 SGHAT, CDR2 FQNNGV. The chain's CDR3 is CASSLESGTGQPQHF. CDR3 nucleotides: TGTGCCAGCAGCTTAGAATCCGGGACTGGACAGCCCCAGCATTTT.

This clonotype showed up just a few times. The chain combines TRBV11-3 with TRBJ2-2, with 9 bases identical to TRBD1. V shed 5 bases and J 3 bases; nucleotides not matched to a gene: 4. The CDR3 spans 15 residues. CDR1 is SGHNT, CDR2 YENEEA, per germline. The CDR3 is CASSLGTGYTGELFF. The CDR3, as DNA: TGTGCCAGCAGCCTCGGGACAGGGTACACCGGGGAGCTGTTTTTT.

The chain has TRBV20-1 and TRBJ1-3; D possibly corresponds to TRBD1 (6 bases). V lost 0 bases, J lost 2 bases, and 11 bases lay in between. The CDR3 spans 15 residues. Looked up from germline, CDR1 is DFQATT and CDR2 is SNEGSKA (reference sequence). The CDR3 bases are TGCAGTGCTAGAGATAAGGCAGGGGCTGGAAACACCATATATTTT. Protein sequence: CSARDKAGAGNTIYF.

The V call is TRBV6-1, the J call TRBJ2-7, with 11 nucleotides matching TRBD2. Unmatched junction bases numbered 1, after V lost 4 bases and J lost 2 bases. Germline CDR1 reads MNHNS; CDR2 reads SASEGT. CDR3 length equals 14 residues. The CDR3 protein is CASSASGGTYEQYF. CDR3 nucleotide sequence: TGTGCCAGCAGTGCTAGCGGGGGGACCTACGAGCAGTACTTC.

The V and J genes are TRBV28 and TRBJ2-4; D is ambiguous. Germline CDR1 reads MDHEN; CDR2 reads SYDVKM. CDR3 length: 14 residues. The V gene lost 6 bases and the J gene lost 8 bases, with 17 bases spanning the gap. The CDR3 coding sequence is TGTGCCAGCAGCACACCGACTCGGTTGGACATTCAGTACTTC. Translating it yields CASSTPTRLDIQYF.

This clonotype was picked up many times. The chain joins TRBV12-3 or TRBV12-4 to TRBJ1-3; maybe TRBD1 (5 bases). The CDR3 covers 17 residues. V lost 1 base to trimming and J lost 0 bases, with 13 bases between them. CDR3 DNA: TGTGCCAGCAGTTTAGTTTTGGGACTGGGCTCTGGAAACACCATATATTTT. Encoded protein: CASSLVLGLGSGNTIYF.

The chain couples TRBV2 to TRBJ2-1, with 10 positions matching TRBD2. CDR3 length: 17 residues. Germline values: CDR1 SNHLY, CDR2 FYNNEI. J gave up 9 bases and V 6 bases, and 17 bases lay outside the gene matches. Here the CDR3 reads CASSQRGVAGGATEQFF. For the CDR3, the DNA is TGTGCCAGCAGCCAAAGGGGGGTAGCGGGAGGAGCAACTGAGCAGTTCTTC.

This clonotype was observed many times. This chain connects TRBV27 to TRBJ1-2, with D unresolved. CDR3 length: 13 residues. Germline loops: CDR1 MNHEY, CDR2 SMNVEV (reference sequence). V gave up 2 bases and J gave up 6 bases, with 10 bases separating them. The CDR3 region is CASSLRRQDGYTF. DNA of the CDR3: TGTGCCAGCAGTTTACGCAGGCAAGATGGCTACACCTTC.

This chain links TRBV30 with TRBJ1-6; D not certain. Germline V gene sequence: CDR1 GTSNPN, CDR2 SVGIG (reference sequence). Trimming cost V 3 bases and J 0 bases, with 9 bases left between them. The CDR3 length is 15 residues. In DNA, the CDR3 is TGTGCCTGGAGGAACAAGAGCTCCTATAATTCACCCCTCCACTTT. Protein product: CAWRNKSSYNSPLHF.

V is TRBV5-1 and J is TRBJ2-5, with D possibly being TRBD2 (6 bases). Between the trimmed V and J ends, which lost 4 bases and 4 bases, there was a span of 26 bases. The V gene's germline CDR1 is SGHRS and CDR2 YFSETQ. CDR3 length: 18 amino acids. Here the CDR3 DNA reads TGCGCCAGCAGCCCAACGGTAAACCGGGACTCCAAAAGAGAGACCCAGTACTTC. It translates to CASSPTVNRDSKRETQYF.

This clonotype was detected ten times or more. The chain uses TRBV29-1 and TRBJ1-5; TRBD1 might be the D (5 bases). The germline V gene encodes CDR1 SQVTM and CDR2 ANQGSEA. V was cut by 6 bases and J by 6 bases, with 15 bases left in between. CDR3 length: 13 residues. The CDR3 bases are TGCAGCGTGAGTAGCGGGGGGATTCAGCCCCAGCATTTT. Translating gives CSVSSGGIQPQHF.

The gene calls are TRBV19 and TRBJ1-2; D call uncertain. Per the germline V gene, CDR1 is LNHDA and CDR2 is SQIVND (reference sequence). This CDR3 is built from 14 residues. Trimming removed 3 bases at V and 4 bases at J, with 12 bases between. The CDR3, as DNA: TGTGCCAGTAGTATTTCGCAGGCCTTCTATGGCTACACCTTC. It specifies CASSISQAFYGYTF.

This clonotype was picked up many times. For the CDR3, the DNA is TGCAGTGCTAGGTTTCGCACTGAAGCTTTCTTT. It translates to CSARFRTEAFF. V is TRBV20-1 and J is TRBJ1-1; D is unclear. Trimming pared 3 bases from V and 4 bases from J, leaving 6 bases between. Germline values: CDR1 DFQATT, CDR2 SNEGSKA (reference sequence). This CDR3 spans 11 amino acids.

This clonotype was seen at least ten times. CDR3 sequence reads: CSARDSVYNEKLFF. The DNA of the CDR3 is TGCAGTGCTAGGGACAGCGTTTATAATGAAAAACTGTTTTTT. J is TRBJ1-4 and V is TRBV20-1, with D perhaps matching TRBD1 (6 bases). Germline V lookup: CDR1 DFQATT, CDR2 SNEGSKA (reference sequence). V was pared by 3 bases and J by 4 bases, with 12 bases between. The CDR3 has 14 amino acids.